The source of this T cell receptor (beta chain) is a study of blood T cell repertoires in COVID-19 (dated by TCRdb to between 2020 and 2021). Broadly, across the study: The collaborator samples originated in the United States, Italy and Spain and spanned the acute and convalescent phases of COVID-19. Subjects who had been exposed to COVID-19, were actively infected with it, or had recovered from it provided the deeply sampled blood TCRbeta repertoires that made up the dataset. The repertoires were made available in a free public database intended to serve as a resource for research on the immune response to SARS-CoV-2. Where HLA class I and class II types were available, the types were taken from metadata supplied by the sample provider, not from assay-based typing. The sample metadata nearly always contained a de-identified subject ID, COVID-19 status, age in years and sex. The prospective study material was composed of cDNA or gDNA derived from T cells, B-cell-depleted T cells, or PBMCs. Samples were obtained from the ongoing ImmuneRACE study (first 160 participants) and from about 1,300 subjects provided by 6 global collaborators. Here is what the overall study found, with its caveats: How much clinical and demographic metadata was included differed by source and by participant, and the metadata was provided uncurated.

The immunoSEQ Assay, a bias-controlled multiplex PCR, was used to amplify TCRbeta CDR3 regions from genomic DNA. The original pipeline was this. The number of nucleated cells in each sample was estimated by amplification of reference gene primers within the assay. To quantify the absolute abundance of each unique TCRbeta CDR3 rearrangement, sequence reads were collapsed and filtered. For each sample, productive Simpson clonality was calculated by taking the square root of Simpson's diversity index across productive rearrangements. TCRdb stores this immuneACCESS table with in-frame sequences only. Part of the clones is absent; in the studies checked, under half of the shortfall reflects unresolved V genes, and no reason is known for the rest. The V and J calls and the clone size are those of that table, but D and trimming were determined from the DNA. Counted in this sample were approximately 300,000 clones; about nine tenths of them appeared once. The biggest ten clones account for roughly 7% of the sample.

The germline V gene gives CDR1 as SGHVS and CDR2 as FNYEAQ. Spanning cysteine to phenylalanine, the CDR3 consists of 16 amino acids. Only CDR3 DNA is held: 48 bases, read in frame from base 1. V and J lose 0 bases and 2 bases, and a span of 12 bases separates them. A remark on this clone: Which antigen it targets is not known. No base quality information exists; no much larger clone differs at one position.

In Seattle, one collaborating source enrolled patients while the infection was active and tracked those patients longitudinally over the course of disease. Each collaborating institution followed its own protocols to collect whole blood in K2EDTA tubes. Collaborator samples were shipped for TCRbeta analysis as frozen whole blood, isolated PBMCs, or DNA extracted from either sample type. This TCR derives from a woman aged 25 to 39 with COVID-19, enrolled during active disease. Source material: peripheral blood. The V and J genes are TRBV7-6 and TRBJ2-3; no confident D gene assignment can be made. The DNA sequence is TGTGCCAGCAGCTTAGCCCTCCCTAGTTCCACAGATACGCAGTATTTT. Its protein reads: CASSLALPSSTDTQYF.